Sequencing of this TCR beta chain was carried out in a study of blood T cell repertoires in COVID-19. About the study: In each case, the material was cDNA or gDNA derived from T cells, B-cell-depleted T cells, or PBMCs.

J lost 0 bases, V lost 3 bases, and 5 bases had no gene match. The germline V gene has CDR1 SNHLY and CDR2 FYNNEI. The CDR3 spans 17 residues. Participants were aged about 18 to 90 years, lived in 25 or so US areas, and enrolled virtually. In the source study's methods: Cell counts per sample came from amplifying reference gene primers. Sequencing used immunoSEQ multiplex PCR; TCRdb keeps in-frame clones, though not all of them. That table is the source of V, J and clone size, and D and trimming were worked out from the DNA. Of 300,000 or so clones in the sample, 90% were seen once. The specimen sequenced was PBMCs or T cells enriched from blood (not recorded which). The clonotype comes from a woman in her 30s who had recovered from COVID-19. The chain uses TRBV2 and TRBJ2-3; TRBD2 aligns across 11 bases. DNA for the CDR3: TGTGCCAGCAGTGACACGACTAGCGGGACTAGCACAGATACGCAGTATTTT. Its protein product is CASSDTTSGTSTDTQYF.